One sample yielded the 17 T cell receptor beta chains listed below, sequenced in a study of blood T cell repertoires in COVID-19. Repertoires were generated with immunoSEQ multiplex PCR, while TCRdb's copy carries only in-frame clones and drops some. The sample holds 200,000 to 300,000 clones; under 85% are singletons and the top ten take approximately 5.7%. Sample: peripheral blood. All receptors come from a human donor in a cohort sampled during active COVID-19.

The chain recombines TRBV10-3 with TRBJ1-2; 8 nucleotides line up with TRBD1. The ends lost 10 bases at V and 7 bases at J; junction bases unmatched: 11. Germline CDR1 reads ENHRY; CDR2 reads SYGVKD. This CDR3 is 13 amino acids long. As DNA, the CDR3 is TGTGCCACACGGGGGGCAGGGGGCAGTGGCTACACCTTC. Translating gives CATRGAGGSGYTF.

This clone was recorded many times. The chain links TRBV29-1 to TRBJ2-7, with 13 bases lining up with TRBD2. The CDR3 runs to 16 residues. V dropped 7 bases and J dropped 0; count of bases not matched to a gene: 9. Germline CDR1 SQVTM, CDR2 ANQGSEA. In DNA, the CDR3 is TGCAGCGCCGTGACTAGCGGGGGGCGAAGCTCCTACGAGCAGTACTTC. This sequence encodes CSAVTSGGRSSYEQYF.

The gene calls are TRBV2 and TRBJ2-5; perhaps TRBD1 as D (5 bases). From germline, CDR1 is SNHLY and CDR2 FYNNEI. This CDR3 is 14 amino acids long. V gave up 3 bases and J gave up 1 base, with 9 bases separating them. CDR3 nucleotide sequence: TGTGCCAGCAGTGACCCGACAGTCCAAGAGACCCAGTACTTC. Its protein product is CASSDPTVQETQYF.

The CDR3: CASSLAGGFDEKLFF. CDR3 coding DNA: TGTGCCAGCAGCTTGGCCGGAGGATTCGATGAAAAACTGTTTTTT. This chain links TRBV5-6 with TRBJ1-4; D is unresolved. Trimming took 0 bases from V and 6 from J, leaving 12 bases between them. The germline V gene has CDR1 SGHDT and CDR2 YYEEEE. There are 15 residues in the CDR3.

The chain links TRBV6-4 to TRBJ2-1, with 7 bases aligning to TRBD1. After removal of 5 bases from V and 8 bases from J, the junction contained 12 bases not matched to a gene. The CDR3 has 15 amino acids. Germline assignment: CDR1 MRHNA and CDR2 SNTAGT. CDR3 protein: CASSRLGTDSHEQFF. The CDR3 nucleotides read TGTGCCAGCAGTAGACTCGGGACAGACTCGCATGAGCAGTTCTTC.

The chain carries TRBV29-1 and TRBJ1-4, with TRBD1 matching over 8 bases. From germline, CDR1 is SQVTM and CDR2 ANQGSEA. J lost 4 bases, V lost 7 bases, and 5 bases had no gene match. The CDR3 contains 13 residues. This CDR3 reads CSGGQGGNEKLFF. CDR3 coding DNA: TGCAGCGGCGGACAGGGTGGTAATGAAAAACTGTTTTTT.

The rearrangement joins TRBV7-2 to TRBJ1-2, with D possibly matching TRBD1 (6 bases). In germline, CDR1 is SGHTA, CDR2 FQGNSA. This CDR3 is 13 amino acids long. V lost 5 bases and J lost 8, with 15 bases in between. CDR3 in amino acids: CASSQGQWRGYTF. The CDR3 bases are TGTGCCAGCAGCCAAGGACAGTGGAGAGGCTACACCTTC. Combining the CDR3 with reference TRBV7-2 and TRBJ1-2 gives the whole variable domain GAGVSQSPSNKVTEKGKDVELRCDPISGHTALYWYRQSLGQGLEFLIYFQGNSAPDKSGLPSDRFSAERTGGSVSTLTIQRTQQEDSAVYLCASSQGQWRGYTFGSGTRLTVV.

The chain uses TRBV20-1 and TRBJ1-2; TRBD1 matches 9 bases. Germline trimming cut 3 bases from V and 4 bases from J; bases unmatched to any gene: 12. The CDR3 consists of 16 residues. Germline V gene lookup returns CDR1 DFQATT and CDR2 SNEGSKA (reference sequence). CDR3 nucleotide sequence: TGCAGTGCTAGTCCCCTTACAGGGGGCCGCGGCTATGGCTACACCTTC. Amino acid sequence: CSASPLTGGRGYGYTF.

This clone was detected only a few times. This chain connects TRBV2 to TRBJ1-2; TRBD1 matches 9 bases. The CDR3 totals 15 residues. Germline assignment: CDR1 SNHLY and CDR2 FYNNEI. Losses at the gene ends were 6 bases for V and 0 bases for J; bases not matched to a gene: 5. The CDR3 spells CASREQGAANYGYTF. The CDR3 coding sequence is TGTGCCAGCAGGGAACAGGGGGCAGCTAACTATGGCTACACCTTC.

The chain links TRBV9 to TRBJ2-2, with TRBD2 matching over 9 bases. Germline assignment: CDR1 SGDLS and CDR2 YYNGEE. CDR3 size: 17 residues. With 4 bases clipped from V and 4 bases from J, the junction kept 11 bases outside the gene matches. Here the CDR3 DNA reads TGTGCCAGCAGCCGAGAGGGCGGGGGGGCCCTCACCGGGGAGCTGTTTTTT. Translated, it gives CASSREGGGALTGELFF.

The CDR3 here is CASSRRDRYEQYF. The CDR3 nucleotides are TGTGCCAGCAGCCGCAGGGACAGATACGAGCAGTACTTC. This rearrangement joins TRBV27 to TRBJ2-7; 7 bases match TRBD1. With V trimmed by 6 bases and J by 4 bases, 6 bases remained unmatched. Germline CDR1 and CDR2: MNHEY and SMNVEV (reference sequence). This CDR3 spans 13 amino acids.

The sample holds a few counts of this clone. This chain links TRBV5-4 with TRBJ1-4; unclear D gene. CDR1 and CDR2 from the germline V gene are SGHNT and YYREEE (reference sequence). This CDR3 is 14 amino acids long. The V end was cut by 0 bases, the J end by 5 bases, with 8 bases between. The CDR3, as DNA: TGTGCCAGCAGCTTGGGGCTGGTGAATGAAAAACTGTTTTTT. It encodes CASSLGLVNEKLFF.

This chain joins TRBV3-1 (or the pseudogene TRBV3-2) and TRBJ1-2, with D possibly TRBD1 on 6 matching bases. With 0 bases removed from V and 8 bases from J, the gap between germline ends came to 10 bases. The V gene's germline CDR1 is LGHDT and CDR2 YNNKEL (reference sequence). The CDR3 extends over 13 amino acids. CDR3 sequence: CASSQEQGQGYTF. The CDR3 nucleotides are TGTGCCAGCAGCCAAGAACAGGGACAAGGCTACACCTTC.

Concerning this clone: The junction departs from the called germline gene at one end, perhaps through a read error. The chain couples TRBV6-5 to TRBJ2-6; no clear D gene. The CDR3 sequence is 15 residues long. CDR1 is MNHEY and CDR2 is SVGAGI in the germline V gene. The CDR3 loop is CAGRTTNSGANVLTF. The CDR3 bases are TGTGCCGGCAGAACTACGAACTCTGGGGCCAACGTCCTGACTTTC.

In DNA, the CDR3 is TGTGCCAGCAATCGGGTCACCGGGGAGCTGTTTTTT. Amino acid sequence: CASNRVTGELFF. The genes are TRBV6-5 and TRBJ2-2; D remains ambiguous. The CDR3 covers 12 residues. V lost 7 bases and J lost 4, with 7 bases in between. The germline V gene has CDR1 MNHEY and CDR2 SVGAGI.

This chain connects TRBV19 to TRBJ1-2; 9 nucleotides align to TRBD1. CDR3 length: 15 amino acids. With V trimmed by 1 base and J by 5 bases, 5 bases remained unmatched. The germline CDR1 and CDR2 sequences are LNHDA and SQIVND (reference sequence). The CDR3 DNA follows: TGTGCCAGTAGTATAGTAGGGACAGGGACATATGGCTACACCTTC. Translating gives CASSIVGTGTYGYTF.

The J gene is TRBJ2-2, the V gene TRBV9; TRBD1 is a possible D gene (6 bases). Germline V gene sequence: CDR1 SGDLS, CDR2 YYNGEE. There are 14 residues in the CDR3. The ends were cut back, 4 bases at V and 4 bases at J, with 11 bases in the middle. CDR3 nucleotides: TGTGCCAGCAGCCCTCAGGGGTTCACCGGGGAGCTGTTTTTT. Translated: CASSPQGFTGELFF.